This T cell receptor beta chain was sequenced for a study of beta chain features in type 1 diabetes. Findings and limits, study-wide: The similarity of naive, central memory and Treg TCRB repertoires appeared greater among patients than among healthy donors. Any HLA type influence on TCRB rearrangement was left unresolved here. In every one of the four CD4+ subsets, TCRB CDR3s were moderately but significantly shorter in Type 1 diabetes patients.

The isolated RNA, all of it, was reverse transcribed, so expressed TCRB transcripts were what got sequenced. Using immunoSEQ multiplex PCR, the repertoire was profiled, and TCRdb retains in-frame clones only, with some absent. Found here are around 690,000 clones, roughly an eighth of them singletons; the top ten hold 0.09% to 0.15%. This CDR3 spans 17 amino acids. The V gene lost 0 bases and the J gene lost 4 bases, with 16 bases spanning the gap. CDR1 and CDR2 (germline): SGHDN, FVKESK. A remark on this clone: What it binds is unknown.

The receptor was isolated from a man aged 25 to 40 with type 1 diabetes. Sequencing input: naive CD4+ T cells from blood. The chain carries TRBV14 and TRBJ2-1; perhaps TRBD1 as D (6 bases). CDR3 in amino acids: CASSQDRRQVNYNEQFF. In DNA, the CDR3 is TGTGCCAGCAGCCAAGATAGGCGACAGGTTAATTACAATGAGCAGTTCTTC. Based on the CDR3 plus reference TRBV14 and TRBJ2-1, the full variable domain is EAGVTQFPSHSVIEKGQTVTLRCDPISGHDNLYWYRRVMGKEIKFLLHFVKESKQDESGMPNNRFLAERTGGTYSTLKVQPAELEDSGVYFCASSQDRRQVNYNEQFFGPGTRLTVL.